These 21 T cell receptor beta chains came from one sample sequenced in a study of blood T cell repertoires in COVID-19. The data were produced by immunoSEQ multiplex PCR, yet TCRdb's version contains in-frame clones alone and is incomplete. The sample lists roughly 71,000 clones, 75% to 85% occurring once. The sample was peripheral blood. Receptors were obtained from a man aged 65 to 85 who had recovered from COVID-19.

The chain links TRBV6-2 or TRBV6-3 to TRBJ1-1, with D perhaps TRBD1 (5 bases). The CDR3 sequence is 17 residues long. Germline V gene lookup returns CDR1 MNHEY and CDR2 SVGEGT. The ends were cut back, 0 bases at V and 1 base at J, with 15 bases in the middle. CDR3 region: CASSYSPQGRKNTEAFF. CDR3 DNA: TGTGCCAGCAGTTACTCTCCCCAGGGTAGGAAGAACACTGAAGCTTTCTTT.

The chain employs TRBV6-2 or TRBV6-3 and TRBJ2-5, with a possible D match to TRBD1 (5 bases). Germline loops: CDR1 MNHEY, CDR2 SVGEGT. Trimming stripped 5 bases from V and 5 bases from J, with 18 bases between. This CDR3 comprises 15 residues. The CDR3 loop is CASSTPSYRGETQYF. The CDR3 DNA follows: TGTGCCAGCAGTACACCAAGCTATAGGGGTGAGACCCAGTACTTC.

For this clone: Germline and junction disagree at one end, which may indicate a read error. The CDR3 spells CASSLPNTASHEQYF. The CDR3 nucleotides read TGTGCCAGCAGCTTACCCAACACCGCCTCCCACGAGCAGTACTTC. The chain links TRBV11-2 to TRBJ2-7; D is unclear. The length of the CDR3 is 15 residues. CDR1 SGHAT and CDR2 FQNNGV come from the germline V gene.

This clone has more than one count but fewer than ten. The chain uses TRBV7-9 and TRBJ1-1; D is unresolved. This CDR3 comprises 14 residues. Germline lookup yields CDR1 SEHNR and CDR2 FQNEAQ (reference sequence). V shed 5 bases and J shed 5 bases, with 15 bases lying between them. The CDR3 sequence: CASSQVSSGTEAFF. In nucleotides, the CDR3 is TGTGCCAGCAGCCAAGTTTCGTCGGGAACTGAAGCTTTCTTT.

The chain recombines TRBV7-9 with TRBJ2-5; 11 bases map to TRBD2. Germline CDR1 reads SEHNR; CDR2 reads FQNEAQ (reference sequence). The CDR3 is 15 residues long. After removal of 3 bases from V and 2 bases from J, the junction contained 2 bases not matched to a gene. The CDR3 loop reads CASSFPSGGQETQYF. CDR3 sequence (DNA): TGTGCCAGCAGCTTCCCTAGCGGGGGGCAAGAGACCCAGTACTTC.

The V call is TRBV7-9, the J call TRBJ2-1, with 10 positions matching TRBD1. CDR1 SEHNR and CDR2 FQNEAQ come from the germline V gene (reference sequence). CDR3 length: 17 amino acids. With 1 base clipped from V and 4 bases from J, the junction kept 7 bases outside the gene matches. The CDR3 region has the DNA TGTGCCAGCAGCTTAGATTGGCAGGGACAGGGGTACAATGAGCAGTTCTTC. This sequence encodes CASSLDWQGQGYNEQFF.

The CDR3 loop reads CASSNPVLGGYGYTF. The DNA of the CDR3 is TGTGCCAGCAGCAACCCGGTATTAGGGGGCTATGGCTACACCTTC. The chain carries TRBV6-2 or TRBV6-3 and TRBJ1-2; TRBD1 is a possible D gene (6 bases). Germline assignment: CDR1 MNHEY and CDR2 SVGEGT. Trimming pared 6 bases from V and 4 bases from J, leaving 18 bases between. The CDR3 loop spans 15 amino acids.

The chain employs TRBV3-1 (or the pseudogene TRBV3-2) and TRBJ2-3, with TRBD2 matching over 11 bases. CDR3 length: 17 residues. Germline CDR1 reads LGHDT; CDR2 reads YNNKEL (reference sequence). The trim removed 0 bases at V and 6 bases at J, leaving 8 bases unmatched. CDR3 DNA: TGTGCCAGCAGCCAAGAGGTCTTGGCTAGCGGGAGGGATACGCAGTATTTT. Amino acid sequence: CASSQEVLASGRDTQYF.

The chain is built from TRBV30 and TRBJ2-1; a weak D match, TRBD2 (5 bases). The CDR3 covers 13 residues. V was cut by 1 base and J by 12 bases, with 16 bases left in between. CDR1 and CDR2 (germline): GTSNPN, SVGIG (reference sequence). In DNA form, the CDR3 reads TGTGCCTGGAGTGGCAAGCGGAGTGAGAGGCAGTTCTTC. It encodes CAWSGKRSERQFF.

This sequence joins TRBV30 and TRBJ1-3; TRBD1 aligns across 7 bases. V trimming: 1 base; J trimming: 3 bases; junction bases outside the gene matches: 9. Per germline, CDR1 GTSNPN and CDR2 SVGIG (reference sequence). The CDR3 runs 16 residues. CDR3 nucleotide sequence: TGTGCCTGGAGTGCGACAGGGACTAGTGGTGGAAACACCATATATTTT. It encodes CAWSATGTSGGNTIYF.

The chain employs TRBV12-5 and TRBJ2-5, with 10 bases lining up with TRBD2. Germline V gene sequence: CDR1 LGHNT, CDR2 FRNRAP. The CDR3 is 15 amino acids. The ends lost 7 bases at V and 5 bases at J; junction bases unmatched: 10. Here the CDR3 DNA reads TGTGCTAGTGTTCTTCAGCGGGGGGGCCGGGAGACCCAGTACTTC. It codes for CASVLQRGGRETQYF.

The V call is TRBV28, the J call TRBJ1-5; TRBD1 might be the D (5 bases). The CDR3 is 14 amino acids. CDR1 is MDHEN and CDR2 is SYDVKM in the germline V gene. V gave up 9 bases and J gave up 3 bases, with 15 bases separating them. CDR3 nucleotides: TGTGCCAGTGAGGCGGGGGGGACCAATCAGCCCCAGCATTTT. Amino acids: CASEAGGTNQPQHF.

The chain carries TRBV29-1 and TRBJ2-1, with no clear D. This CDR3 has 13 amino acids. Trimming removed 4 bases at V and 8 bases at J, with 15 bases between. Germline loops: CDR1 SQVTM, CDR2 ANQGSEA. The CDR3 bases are TGCAGCGTTGTGAGACTCAACGAGGATGAGCAGTTCTTC. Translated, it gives CSVVRLNEDEQFF.

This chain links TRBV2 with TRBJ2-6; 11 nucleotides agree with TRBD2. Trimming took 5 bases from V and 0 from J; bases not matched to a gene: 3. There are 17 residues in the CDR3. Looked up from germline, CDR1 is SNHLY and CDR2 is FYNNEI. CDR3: CASSFGLAGSGANVLTF. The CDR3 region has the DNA TGTGCCAGCAGTTTCGGACTAGCGGGCTCTGGGGCCAACGTCCTGACTTTC.

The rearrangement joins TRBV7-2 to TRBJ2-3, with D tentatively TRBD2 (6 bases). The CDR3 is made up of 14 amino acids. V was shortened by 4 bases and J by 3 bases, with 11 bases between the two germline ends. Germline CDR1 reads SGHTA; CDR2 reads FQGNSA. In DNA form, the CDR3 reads TGTGCCAGCAGCTCCTTTCGGGGGACAGATACGCAGTATTTT. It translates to CASSSFRGTDTQYF.

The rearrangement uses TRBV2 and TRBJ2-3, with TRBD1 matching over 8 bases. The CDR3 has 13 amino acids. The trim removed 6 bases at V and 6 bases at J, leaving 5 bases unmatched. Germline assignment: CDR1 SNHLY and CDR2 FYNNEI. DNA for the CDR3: TGTGCCAGCAGCCAAAACAGGGGGGATACGCAGTATTTT. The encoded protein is CASSQNRGDTQYF.

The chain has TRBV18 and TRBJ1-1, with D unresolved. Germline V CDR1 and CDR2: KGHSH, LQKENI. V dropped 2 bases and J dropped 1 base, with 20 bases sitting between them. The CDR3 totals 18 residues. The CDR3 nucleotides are TGTGCCAGCTCACCAAGGAGTGGTGCCGGGAGCCAGAACACTGAAGCTTTCTTT. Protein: CASSPRSGAGSQNTEAFF. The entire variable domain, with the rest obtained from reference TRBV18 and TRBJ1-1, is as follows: NAGVMQNPRHLVRRRGQEARLRCSPMKGHSHVYWYRQLPEEGLKFMVYLQKENIIDESGMPKERFSAEFPKEGPSILRIQQVVRGDSAAYFCASSPRSGAGSQNTEAFFGQGTRLTVV.

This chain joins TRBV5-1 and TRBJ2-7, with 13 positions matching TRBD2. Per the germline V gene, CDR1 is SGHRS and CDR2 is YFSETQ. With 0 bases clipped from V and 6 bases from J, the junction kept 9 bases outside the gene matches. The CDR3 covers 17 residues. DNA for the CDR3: TGCGCCAGCAGCTTGGGGACTAGCGGGAGCTGGAACAGCGAGCAGTACTTC. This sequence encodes CASSLGTSGSWNSEQYF.

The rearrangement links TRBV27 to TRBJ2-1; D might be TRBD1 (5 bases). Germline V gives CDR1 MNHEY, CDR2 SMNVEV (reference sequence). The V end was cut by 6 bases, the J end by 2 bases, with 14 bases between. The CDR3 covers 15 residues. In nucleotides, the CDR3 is TGTGCCAGCAGAGGGGTGGGCGGTGCCTACAATGAGCAGTTCTTC. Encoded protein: CASRGVGGAYNEQFF.

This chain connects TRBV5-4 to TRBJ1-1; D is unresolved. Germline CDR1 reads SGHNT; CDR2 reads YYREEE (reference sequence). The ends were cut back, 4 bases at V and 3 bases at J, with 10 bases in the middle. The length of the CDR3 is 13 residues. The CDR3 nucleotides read TGTGCCAGCAGCCCCTATGTGGACACTGAAGCTTTCTTT. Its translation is CASSPYVDTEAFF. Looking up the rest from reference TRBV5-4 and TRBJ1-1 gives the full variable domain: ETGVTQSPTHLIKTRGQQVTLRCSSQSGHNTVSWYQQALGQGPQFIFQYYREEENGRGNFPPRFSGLQFPNYSSELNVNALELDDSALYLCASSPYVDTEAFFGQGTRLTVV.

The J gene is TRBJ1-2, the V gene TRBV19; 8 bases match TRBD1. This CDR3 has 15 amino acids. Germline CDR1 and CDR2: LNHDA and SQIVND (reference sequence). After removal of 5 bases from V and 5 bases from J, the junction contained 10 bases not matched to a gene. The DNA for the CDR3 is TGTGCCAGTAGTCCCCTGGACAGGGAGAGTTATGGCTACACCTTC. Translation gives CASSPLDRESYGYTF.